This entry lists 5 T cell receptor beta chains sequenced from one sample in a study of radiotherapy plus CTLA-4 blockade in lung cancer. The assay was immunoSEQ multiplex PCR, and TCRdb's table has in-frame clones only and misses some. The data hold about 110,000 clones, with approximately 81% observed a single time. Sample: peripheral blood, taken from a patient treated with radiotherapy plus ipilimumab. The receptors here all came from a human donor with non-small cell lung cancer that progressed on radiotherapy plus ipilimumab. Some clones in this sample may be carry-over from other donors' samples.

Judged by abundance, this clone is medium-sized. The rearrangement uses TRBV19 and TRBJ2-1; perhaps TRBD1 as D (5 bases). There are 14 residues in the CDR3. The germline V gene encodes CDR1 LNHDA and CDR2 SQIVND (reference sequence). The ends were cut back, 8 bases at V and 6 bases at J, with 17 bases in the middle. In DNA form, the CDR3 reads TGTGCCAGTGGGGCCCAACTTTATTCCAATGAGCAGTTCTTC. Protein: CASGAQLYSNEQFF.

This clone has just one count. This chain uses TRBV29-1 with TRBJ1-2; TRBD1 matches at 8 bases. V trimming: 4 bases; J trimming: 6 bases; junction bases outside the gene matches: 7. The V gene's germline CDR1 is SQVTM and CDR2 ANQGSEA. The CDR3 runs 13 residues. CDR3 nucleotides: TGCAGCGTTGCCCCAGTCAGGGGGCATGGCTACACCTTC. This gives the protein CSVAPVRGHGYTF.

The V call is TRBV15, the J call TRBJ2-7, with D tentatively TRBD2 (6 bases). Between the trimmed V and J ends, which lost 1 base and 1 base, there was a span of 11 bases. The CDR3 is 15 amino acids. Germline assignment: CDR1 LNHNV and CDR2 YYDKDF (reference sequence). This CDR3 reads CATSRAGTGSYEQYF. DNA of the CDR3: TGTGCCACCAGCAGAGCCGGGACTGGGTCCTACGAGCAGTACTTC.

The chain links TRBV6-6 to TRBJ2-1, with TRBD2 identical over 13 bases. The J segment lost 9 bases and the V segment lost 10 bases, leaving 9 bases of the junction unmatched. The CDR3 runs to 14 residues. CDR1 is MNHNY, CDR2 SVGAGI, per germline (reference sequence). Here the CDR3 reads CATSPGLAGTEQFF. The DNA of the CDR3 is TGTGCCACCTCACCGGGACTAGCGGGGACTGAGCAGTTCTTC.

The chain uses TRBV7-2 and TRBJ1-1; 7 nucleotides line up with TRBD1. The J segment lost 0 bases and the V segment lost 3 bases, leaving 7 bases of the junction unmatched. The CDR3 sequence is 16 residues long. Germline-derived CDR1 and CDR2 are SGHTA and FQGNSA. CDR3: CASSFSSGQLNTEAFF. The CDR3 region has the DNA TGTGCCAGCAGCTTCTCTTCGGGACAGTTGAACACTGAAGCTTTCTTT.